Following are 3 T cell receptor beta chains from one sample sequenced in a study of shared clonotypes between healthy human individuals. In the naive CD8 group, cells lacked CD45RO and were positively selected for CCR7, so terminally differentiated effector memory CD45RA+ cells were left out. The data were produced by immunoSEQ multiplex PCR, yet TCRdb's version contains in-frame clones alone and is incomplete. The sample holds 600,000 or so clones; roughly 95% are singletons and the top ten take over 0.1%. Sequencing used naive CD8+ T cells sorted from blood. Receptors originate from a woman in her 30s in good health.

About this clone itself: At the DNA level, this CDR3 is encoded by other sequences in the same sample as well. The V call is TRBV2, the J call TRBJ2-7; no definite D call. Trimming cost V 4 bases and J 0 bases, with 7 bases left between them. The CDR3 loop spans 13 amino acids. Germline loops: CDR1 SNHLY, CDR2 FYNNEI. The CDR3 loop is CASSGESSYEQYF. In DNA, the CDR3 is TGTGCCAGCAGTGGTGAGAGCTCCTACGAGCAGTACTTC.

The chain employs TRBV7-9 and TRBJ2-1; the D is unclear. This CDR3 has 15 residues. CDR1 is SEHNR, CDR2 FQNEAQ, per germline (reference sequence). Trimming left V 5 bases short and J 0 bases short, with 11 bases between. CDR3: CASSHKSSSYNEQFF. DNA for the CDR3: TGTGCCAGCAGCCACAAGTCCTCCTCCTACAATGAGCAGTTCTTC.

The genes are TRBV5-6 and TRBJ2-1, with 7 bases matching TRBD2. The CDR3 extends over 17 amino acids. Germline CDR1 SGHDT, CDR2 YYEEEE. Trimming removed 0 bases from V and 5 bases from J; junction bases left unmatched: 11. This CDR3 reads CASSLEWWEGRNNEQFF. The CDR3 bases are TGTGCCAGCAGCTTGGAATGGTGGGAGGGGCGGAACAATGAGCAGTTCTTC. Full variable domain (remainder filled in from reference TRBV5-6 and TRBJ2-1): DAGVTQSPTHLIKTRGQQVTLRCSPKSGHDTVSWYQQALGQGPQFIFQYYEEEERQRGNFPDRFSGHQFPNYSSELNVNALLLGDSALYLCASSLEWWEGRNNEQFFGPGTRLTVL.